What follows describes a single T cell receptor beta chain. The specificity of this receptor is unknown. Per-base quality was not reported, and no clone a single base away is much larger than it. This sample was taken from a study of identical twins (dated by TCRdb to 2015 to 2016). Study-wide context: To test whether fetal clonotypes persist, this study deep-sequenced TCR alpha and beta repertoires from monozygotic twins, from unrelated adults of various ages, and from cord blood. To rule out contamination, replicate twin experiments were performed at different times with different library preparation protocols.

Every donor was a healthy Caucasian. Three pairs of female monozygotic twins, all aged about 18 to 30 years, made up the twin cohort. Positive isolation kits from Invitrogen were used to isolate CD4+ and CD8+ T cell populations. Study-level results and caveats: Compared with coincidental sharing between unrelated individuals, out-of-frame TCR alpha sequences shared between twins had an excess of sequences with low generation probability. Because the same donors could not be followed over many years, conclusions were based on cross-sectional statistical analysis. Invariant T cells such as MAIT and iNKT could partly confound zero-insertion analyses, though diverse VJ usage argued against this for most clonotypes. A weaker excess of twin sharing was found in beta out-of-frame sequences because the signal-to-noise ratio was lowered by fewer shared sequences. Fewer insertions were carried by abundant cord blood beta clonotypes; a weaker similar trend was observed in young adult naive repertoires, while no such trend was observed in memory repertoires. In monozygotic twins, recombination models systematically underestimated out-of-frame TCR alpha sharing, but the models matched the sharing seen between unrelated individuals.

Based on the germline V gene, the CDR1 and CDR2 sequences are SGHVS and FNYEAQ. The cysteine opens and the phenylalanine closes a CDR3 of 16 amino acids. The read is trimmed to its CDR3 DNA, 48 bases read in frame from base 1. Trimming takes 1 base off V and 5 bases off J; junction bases not matched to a gene: 9. Receptors were amplified or captured by 5' RACE. Sequencer: Illumina HiSeq 2000. A universal primer binding site was introduced by template switching, and a unique molecular identifier was present in the final cDNA, enabling accurate counting of TCR cDNA molecules. First-strand cDNA for TCR alpha and beta chains was synthesized from specific primers in the conserved constant-segment region. To control for contamination, every cDNA library carried two barcodes: a SMART-Mk sample barcode plus Illumina barcodes. TruSeq adapter sequences along with Illumina sample barcodes were introduced in two successive PCR steps. The TCR alpha and beta cDNA libraries were sequenced on the Illumina HiSeq platform using custom primers. The study's own analysis went as follows. MiGEC was used to process raw reads and extract unique molecular identifiers, and MiXCR was used to find CDR3 positions. Recombination models were inferred per individual with the repgenHMM and IGoR tools using an EM algorithm. Shared clonotype analysis was performed with the tcR package in R, normalizing sharing by the product of cloneset sizes. Out-of-frame nonproductive sequences were analyzed to study raw recombination free of thymic and clonal selection effects. TCRdb reworked the public reads: Q25 trimming with fastp, MiXCR clone assembly, productive beta chains retained. Identical CDR3 proteins give one entry, which carries the most common genes and DNA. In this record, the V and J calls reflect TCRdb's handling and not the investigators' own analysis. This sample is represented by some 190,000 distinct CDR3 sequences; around 15% of them were singletons. 40% of the sample rests with the top ten.

These data were also filed under a second study, of T cells expressing NK-cell markers. That second report states: About 8 donors provided sorted CD3+CD56+NKG2C+, CD3+CD56+NKG2C- and CD3+CD56-NKG2C+ T-cell subsets, whose TCR beta-chain repertoires were profiled. Among the eight sequenced donors, only one was HCMV-seronegative, while the other seven were HCMV-seropositive. To restrict sorting to alphabetaTCR-expressing T cells, an anti-gammadeltaTCR antibody was added in several experiments. In over five donors, the dominant CD3+CD56+NKG2C+ clonotypes were among the top 10 CD8+ clonotypes and accounted for about 1.0-7.5% of CD8+ T cells. Those dominant clonotypes were again the most abundant among CD3+CD56-NKG2C+ cells in four donors, at about 25-65%. Whether the expanded NKG2C-expressing T cell clones were specific for HCMV antigens remained unclear. The study sequenced eight donors, all healthy volunteers chosen at random: three men and five women. HCMV-specific IgG was detected in serum with a commercial ELISA kit to determine HCMV serostatus. MIGEC was used to demultiplex reads and group reads by UMI, and MiTCR was used to assemble and quantify clonotypes. Only TCR cDNA sequences supported by at least two reads were kept to exclude erroneous sequences. Downstream repertoire analysis used the tcR package, and clonotypes were matched across fractions by CDR3 nucleotide sequence plus V segment. VDJmatch was used to annotate antigen specificity against VDJdb, with one amino acid substitution in CDR3 allowed.

The sample comprised CD8+ T cells sorted from blood. The TCR comes from a woman aged 18-29 years in good health. Recombination linked TRBV7-6 to TRBJ2-7; TRBD1 aligns with 9 central bases. The nucleotides read TGTGCCAGCAGCTTAGTCATGGGACAGGGAGGACACGAGCAGTACTTC. This codes for CASSLVMGQGGHEQYF.